A single sample is the source of the 20 T cell receptor beta chains below, sequenced in a study of human T cells and chemical hapten exposure. Via MiXCR, TCRdb re-called the RACE reads, giving one row per CDR3 protein. Of about 300,000 distinct CDR3 sequences in the sample, around 5% are singletons; the top ten hold about 8.2%. The time point: pre-sensitization, week 0. The treatment: therapeutic diphenylcyclopropenone sensitization with weekly scalp DPC. Here the sequenced sample was whole blood, taken in connection with sensitization to the hapten diphenylcyclopropenone (DPC). The receptor set was obtained from a woman younger than 35 with alopecia areata. Some clones in this sample may be carry-over from other donors' samples.

This clonotype showed up many times. The chain employs TRBV6-5 and TRBJ1-2; tentatively, D is TRBD1 (5 bases). From germline, CDR1 is MNHEY and CDR2 SVGAGI. This CDR3 contains 15 residues. V was shortened by 2 bases and J by 0 bases, with 10 bases between the two germline ends. This CDR3 is CASSYKGDTNYGYTF. CDR3 coding DNA: TGTGCCAGCAGTTACAAAGGGGATACTAACTATGGCTACACCTTC.

This clonotype turned up a few times. The chain links TRBV4-2 to TRBJ1-4, with TRBD1 as a possible D gene (5 bases). Germline V gives CDR1 LGHNA, CDR2 YNFKEQ. The length of the CDR3 is 15 residues. Trimming left V 0 bases short and J 7 bases short, with 12 bases between. The CDR3 spells CASSQEGRIREKLFF. The CDR3 DNA follows: TGTGCCAGCAGCCAAGAGGGGCGAATTCGTGAAAAACTGTTTTTT.

This clonotype was counted a few times. The chain has TRBV2 and TRBJ2-3; D is ambiguous. Trimming shortened V by 4 bases and J by 0 bases, and 5 bases separated the two germline ends. The V gene's germline CDR1 is SNHLY and CDR2 FYNNEI. The CDR3 has 13 amino acids. The CDR3 loop reads CASSAVSTDTQYF. The CDR3 DNA reads TGTGCCAGCAGTGCAGTTAGCACAGATACGCAGTATTTT.

This clonotype was detected only a few times. The J gene is TRBJ1-2, the V gene TRBV10-3; D may be TRBD1 (6 bases). V was shortened by 4 bases and J by 6 bases, with 15 bases between the two germline ends. CDR1 and CDR2 from the germline V gene are ENHRY and SYGVKD. The CDR3 is 14 amino acids. This chain's CDR3 is CAISVRQGIDGYTF. Here the CDR3 DNA reads TGTGCCATCAGTGTTAGGCAGGGGATAGATGGCTACACCTTC.

The rearrangement uses TRBV5-1 and TRBJ2-3; D is perhaps TRBD2 (5 bases). This CDR3 is built from 16 residues. CDR1 is SGHRS and CDR2 is YFSETQ in the germline V gene. V gave up 5 bases and J gave up 4 bases, with 20 bases separating them. As DNA, the CDR3 is TGCGCCAGCAGTCCGATACCTAGCAGGAGTTCAGATACGCAGTATTTT. Amino acids: CASSPIPSRSSDTQYF.

This clonotype was counted ten times or more. The rearrangement uses TRBV5-6 and TRBJ2-7; D assignment may be TRBD1 or TRBD2 (5 bases each). Germline-derived CDR1 and CDR2 are SGHDT and YYEEEE. V lost 4 bases and J 3 bases, leaving 14 bases between the germline ends. This CDR3 spans 14 amino acids. The CDR3, as DNA: TGTGCCAGCAGCCTGAGGGACGGTTACTACGAGCAGTACTTC. Its protein product is CASSLRDGYYEQYF.

The chain joins TRBV15 to TRBJ2-7, with a tentative D call TRBD2 (7 bases). This CDR3 has 14 amino acids. Trimming stripped 5 bases from V and 7 bases from J, with 18 bases between. Germline values: CDR1 LNHNV, CDR2 YYDKDF (reference sequence). CDR3 region: CATSVERGGKEQYF. The CDR3 bases are TGTGCCACCAGCGTCGAGAGGGGGGGAAAAGAGCAGTACTTC.

There are many counts of this clonotype. The genes are TRBV18 and TRBJ1-4; D ambiguous. The germline V gene has CDR1 KGHSH and CDR2 LQKENI. The germline V and J ends were trimmed by 2 bases and 0 bases, with 7 bases remaining between them. The CDR3 is 15 residues long. For the CDR3, the DNA is TGTGCCAGCTCACCAATGGGAGCAACTAATGAAAAACTGTTTTTT. Translating it yields CASSPMGATNEKLFF.

This clonotype has ten or more counts. The chain recombines TRBV6-5 with TRBJ1-1; D is undetermined. CDR3 length: 12 amino acids. Germline V gene data show CDR1 as MNHEY and CDR2 as SVGAGI. The V and J ends lost 8 bases and 4 bases respectively, with 11 bases between them. In nucleotides, the CDR3 is TGTGCCAGCGGCCGCCTGGGCACTGAAGCTTTCTTT. Its protein is CASGRLGTEAFF.

The chain combines TRBV14 with TRBJ1-2; 7 bases are shared with TRBD1. In germline, CDR1 is SGHDN, CDR2 FVKESK. The ends lost 2 bases at V and 4 bases at J; junction bases unmatched: 1. This CDR3 contains 13 residues. The CDR3 DNA follows: TGTGCCAGCAGCCAAAACAGGGGCTATGGCTACACCTTC. It translates to CASSQNRGYGYTF.

This clonotype came up many times. DNA for the CDR3: TGTGCCAGCAGCCATCAAGCCGGGGGTCGGGAGCTGTTTTTT. Residues: CASSHQAGGRELFF. The chain joins TRBV3-1 to TRBJ2-2; tentatively, D is TRBD2 (6 bases). CDR1 is LGHDT and CDR2 is YNNKEL in the germline V gene (reference sequence). Deletions cut 3 bases from V and 9 bases from J, with 14 bases between. The CDR3 is 14 amino acids.

This clonotype was observed a few times. As DNA, the CDR3 is TGCAGCGTGGGAGTCGCAGATACGCAGTATTTT. This sequence encodes CSVGVADTQYF. The chain uses TRBV29-1 and TRBJ2-3; D possibly corresponds to TRBD2 (5 bases). Germline V gene data show CDR1 as SQVTM and CDR2 as ANQGSEA. V lost 6 bases, J lost 4 bases, and 8 bases lay in between. The CDR3 loop spans 11 amino acids.

This clonotype occurred a few times. The chain joins TRBV7-9 to TRBJ2-7; the D gene is possibly TRBD2 (5 bases). Trimming stripped 5 bases from V and 7 bases from J, with 24 bases between. Germline V gene sequence: CDR1 SEHNR, CDR2 FQNEAQ (reference sequence). The CDR3 loop spans 16 amino acids. DNA of the CDR3: TGTGCCAGCAGCCCGATCGCAGGAGGACCCAAATATGAGCAGTACTTC. Translated, it gives CASSPIAGGPKYEQYF.

The sample holds many counts of this clonotype. The CDR3 here is CASRSGTSYEQYF. DNA of the CDR3: TGTGCCAGCAGATCCGGGACCTCCTACGAGCAGTACTTC. The chain couples TRBV12-3 or TRBV12-4 to TRBJ2-7; D tentatively reads TRBD1 or TRBD2 (5 bases each). The length of the CDR3 is 13 residues. Trimming took 6 bases from V and 0 from J, leaving 9 bases between them.

This clonotype was picked up many times. The chain employs TRBV6-5 and TRBJ2-7; D perhaps matches TRBD1 (5 bases). Germline V CDR1 and CDR2: MNHEY, SVGAGI. The CDR3 runs to 13 residues. Trimming removed 5 bases from V and 5 bases from J, with 13 bases in between. The CDR3 DNA sequence: TGTGCCAGCAGTCCTCAGGGTAGCCACGAGCAGTACTTC. Protein: CASSPQGSHEQYF.

This clonotype was counted at least ten times. The chain has TRBV6-6 and TRBJ2-3; 11 bases align to TRBD2. Germline lookup yields CDR1 MNHNY and CDR2 SVGAGI (reference sequence). Trimming cost V 2 bases and J 4 bases; bases outside gene matches: 8. The CDR3 runs 17 residues. The DNA of the CDR3 is TGTGCCAGCAGTTACCACATAGCGGGGGGGAGCCCAGATACGCAGTATTTT. Residues: CASSYHIAGGSPDTQYF.

This clonotype showed up many times. V and J are TRBV13 and TRBJ2-4, with TRBD1 as a possible D gene (6 bases). V lost 1 base, J lost 8 bases, and 15 bases lay in between. Germline CDR1 and CDR2: PRHDT and FYEKMQ (reference sequence). This CDR3 contains 15 residues. CDR3 sequence: CASSLVIAGVDIQYF. For the CDR3, the DNA is TGTGCCAGCAGCTTAGTAATTGCAGGGGTCGACATTCAGTACTTC. Complete variable domain (other parts from reference TRBV13 and TRBJ2-4): AAGVIQSPRHLIKEKRETATLKCYPIPRHDTVYWYQQGPGQDPQFLISFYEKMQSDKGSIPDRFSAQQFSDYHSELNMSSLELGDSALYFCASSLVIAGVDIQYFGAGTRLSVL.

This clonotype was counted at least ten times. The rearrangement uses TRBV6-2 or TRBV6-3 and TRBJ1-5, with D uncertain. Trimming took 6 bases from V and 5 from J, leaving 8 bases between them. Germline CDR1 reads MNHEY; CDR2 reads SVGEGT. This CDR3 spans 12 amino acids. This CDR3 is CASSKTDQPQHF. CDR3 DNA: TGTGCCAGCAGCAAGACGGATCAGCCCCAGCATTTT.

This clonotype showed up many times. This rearrangement joins TRBV12-3 or TRBV12-4 to TRBJ1-2, with a weak D call TRBD1 (6 bases). This CDR3 region has 14 residues. Trimming pared 5 bases from V and 0 bases from J, leaving 10 bases between. The CDR3 loop reads CASSVQGSNYGYTF. The CDR3 region has the DNA TGTGCCAGCAGTGTACAGGGTTCTAACTATGGCTACACCTTC.

At least ten counts were recorded for this clonotype. The chain is built from TRBV28 and TRBJ1-1; no definite D call. V was shortened by 3 bases and J by 0 bases, with 8 bases between the two germline ends. The CDR3 has 14 amino acids. The germline V gene encodes CDR1 MDHEN and CDR2 SYDVKM. The CDR3 coding sequence is TGTGCCAGCAGTTTCATAGGGCTGAACACTGAAGCTTTCTTT. It translates to CASSFIGLNTEAFF.